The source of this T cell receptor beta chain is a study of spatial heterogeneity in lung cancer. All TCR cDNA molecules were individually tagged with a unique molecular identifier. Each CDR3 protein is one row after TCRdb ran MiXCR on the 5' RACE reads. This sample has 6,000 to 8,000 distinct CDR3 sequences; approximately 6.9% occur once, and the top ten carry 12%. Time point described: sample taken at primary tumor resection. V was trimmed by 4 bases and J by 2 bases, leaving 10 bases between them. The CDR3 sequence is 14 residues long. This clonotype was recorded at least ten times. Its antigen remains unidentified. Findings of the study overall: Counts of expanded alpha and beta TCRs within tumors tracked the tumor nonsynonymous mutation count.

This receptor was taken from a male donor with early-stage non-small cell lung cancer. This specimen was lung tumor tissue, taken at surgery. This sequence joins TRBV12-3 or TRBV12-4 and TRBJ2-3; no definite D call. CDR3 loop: CASSYRFTTDTQYF. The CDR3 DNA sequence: TGTGCCAGCAGTTACCGTTTTACCACAGATACGCAGTATTTT.